What follows are 30 T cell receptor beta chains derived from one specimen sequenced in a study of shared clonotypes between healthy human individuals (dated by TCRdb to 2020 to 2022). CD8 naive samples consisted of CD45RO-negative cells that were positively selected for CCR7, yielding a CD45RA+CCR7+ population without TemRA cells. The library was obtained by the immunoSEQ multiplex PCR assay. In its TCRdb copy, this immuneACCESS table keeps in-frame sequences only and misses some clones. Where compared with another copy, unresolved V genes explain less than half of these, and the others have no known cause. This sample gives about 2 million clones in total; roughly 95% of them show up just once. Together, the top ten hold around 1.1% of the sample. Sequencing input: naive CD8+ T cells sorted from blood. The cell subset or site label corresponds to: CD45RA+CCR7+. These receptors were taken from a young man in good health.

The chain combines TRBV6-5 with TRBJ2-1; TRBD2 agrees at 10 bases. This CDR3 is built from 15 residues. Looked up from germline, CDR1 is MNHEY and CDR2 is SVGAGI. Trimming cost V 6 bases and J 12 bases; bases outside gene matches: 14. The CDR3 bases are TGTGCCAGCAGGGACCTAGGGTCTAGCGGGGGCCCGCAGTTCTTC. Residues: CASRDLGSSGGPQFF.

This clone came up once. The chain has TRBV29-1 and TRBJ1-1; TRBD1 aligns across 8 bases. Germline CDR1 and CDR2: SQVTM and ANQGSEA. The CDR3 has 23 amino acids. V shed 0 bases, J shed 5 bases, and the junction held 32 bases outside the gene matches. CDR3 protein: CSVEETAVTLWGQVKASRTEAFF. CDR3 in DNA: TGCAGCGTTGAAGAGACGGCTGTAACATTGTGGGGACAGGTTAAAGCCTCGAGGACTGAAGCTTTCTTT. The full variable domain, with the rest looked up from reference TRBV29-1 and TRBJ1-1, is SAVISQKPSRDICQRGTSLTIQCQVDSQVTMMFWYRQQPGQSLTLIATANQGSEATYESGFVIDKFPISRPNLTFSTLTVSNMSPEDSSIYLCSVEETAVTLWGQVKASRTEAFFGQGTRLTVV.

CDR3 sequence reads: CASRDRDTLPTF. CDR3 nucleotides: TGTGCCAGCAGGGACCGGGACACCCTTCCCACCTTC. The chain combines TRBV5-6 with TRBJ1-2; a weak D match, TRBD1 (6 bases). V lost 5 bases and J lost 13, with 18 bases in between. This CDR3 is built from 12 residues. Germline CDR1 reads SGHDT; CDR2 reads YYEEEE.

This clone was recorded only once. V usage is TRBV28 and J usage is TRBJ1-2, with TRBD1 identical over 8 bases. This CDR3 spans 19 amino acids. The ends lost 7 bases at V and 0 bases at J; junction bases unmatched: 19. From germline, CDR1 is MDHEN and CDR2 SYDVKM. The CDR3: CASTQSRFSTGAANYGYTF. The CDR3 DNA follows: TGTGCCAGCACCCAATCCAGGTTCTCGACAGGGGCAGCTAACTATGGCTACACCTTC.

Regarding this clone: The germline gene is not matched at one end of the junction; a read error may be the cause. This chain links TRBV19 with TRBJ2-3, with D possibly being TRBD2 (6 bases). The CDR3 is made up of 16 amino acids. Germline V lookup: CDR1 LNHDA, CDR2 SQIVND (reference sequence). CDR3 sequence: CASSIDLETSKDTQYF. The CDR3 region has the DNA TGTGCCAGTAGTATAGATCTCGAAACTAGCAAAGATACGCAGTATTTT. Using reference TRBV19 and TRBJ2-3 for the parts outside the CDR3, the full variable domain is DGGITQSPKYLFRKEGQNVTLSCEQNLNHDAMYWYRQDPGQGLRLIYYSQIVNDFQKGDIAEGYSVSREKKESFPLTVTSAQKNPTAFYLCASSIDLETSKDTQYFGPGTRLTVL.

Comments on this clone: Other nucleotide sequences from this sample produce the same CDR3. The chain carries TRBV29-1 and TRBJ2-1; 8 positions match TRBD2. The V and J ends lost 5 bases and 4 bases, in that order; junction bases with no gene match: 7. Germline V gene lookup returns CDR1 SQVTM and CDR2 ANQGSEA. CDR3 length: 14 residues. CDR3 in DNA: TGCAGCGTTCCCGGACTAGCAGGGTACAATGAGCAGTTCTTC. Its translation: CSVPGLAGYNEQFF.

Concerning this clone itself: The same CDR3 arises from other DNA sequences in this sample as well. The chain is built from TRBV4-3 and TRBJ2-7; tentative D call: TRBD2 (5 bases). This CDR3 is 13 amino acids long. From germline, CDR1 is LGHNA and CDR2 YSLEER. Trimming removed 3 bases from V and 0 bases from J, with 6 bases in between. CDR3 residues: CASSQDSSYEQYF. Here the CDR3 DNA reads TGCGCCAGCAGCCAGGACTCCTCCTACGAGCAGTACTTC.

The V call is TRBV5-1, the J call TRBJ2-5; possibly TRBD1 for D (6 bases). Trimming cost V 1 base and J 4 bases, with 11 bases left between them. CDR1 and CDR2 (germline): SGHRS, YFSETQ. The CDR3 runs 14 residues. CDR3 protein: CASSLLGAGETQYF. CDR3 nucleotide sequence: TGCGCCAGCAGCTTGCTGGGGGCTGGAGAGACCCAGTACTTC.

V is TRBV6-4 and J is TRBJ2-1; D is possibly TRBD1 (5 bases). The V end lost 4 bases, the J end lost 5 bases, and 15 bases lay between the germline ends. CDR1 and CDR2 (germline): MRHNA, SNTAGT. CDR3 size: 15 residues. CDR3: CASSAYLTANNEQFF. The CDR3 DNA sequence: TGTGCCAGCAGTGCCTATCTGACAGCGAACAATGAGCAGTTCTTC.

This chain uses TRBV5-1 with TRBJ2-3, with D perhaps assigned TRBD1 or TRBD2 (6 bases each). V lost 2 bases and J lost 6, with 16 bases in between. The V gene's germline CDR1 is SGHRS and CDR2 YFSETQ. The CDR3 is 15 amino acids. The CDR3 sequence: CASSFLTGTLDTQYF. The CDR3 DNA reads as TGCGCCAGCAGCTTTTTAACAGGGACTCTTGATACGCAGTATTTT.

The rearrangement joins TRBV19 to TRBJ2-7; TRBD1 matches at 10 bases. CDR1 and CDR2 from the germline V gene are LNHDA and SQIVND (reference sequence). CDR3 length: 16 amino acids. The junction had 12 bases not matched to a gene; V was cut back by 5 bases and J by 5 bases. CDR3 DNA: TGTGCCAGTAGTGACAGGGGGCTTGTCGTATCCGACGAGCAGTACTTC. Protein sequence: CASSDRGLVVSDEQYF.

In its sample, this clone was seen once. The sample holds other DNA sequences that translate to the same CDR3. The chain employs TRBV5-6 and TRBJ2-7, with D tentatively TRBD2 (5 bases). V was trimmed by 2 bases and J by 0 bases, leaving 9 bases between them. Germline values: CDR1 SGHDT, CDR2 YYEEEE. The CDR3 length is 14 residues. The CDR3 bases are TGTGCCAGCAGCTTCAGCGGTCTCTCCTACGAGCAGTACTTC. Amino acids: CASSFSGLSYEQYF.

The chain joins TRBV29-1 to TRBJ2-1; 7 bases are shared with TRBD1. The CDR3 has 17 residues. Germline trimming cut 6 bases from V and 9 bases from J; bases unmatched to any gene: 23. Germline-derived CDR1 and CDR2 are SQVTM and ANQGSEA. DNA for the CDR3: TGCAGCGTCCCGCTGGCCCGGGTGGCAGGGGGAGTGGGTGAGCAGTTCTTC. Its protein product is CSVPLARVAGGVGEQFF.

V usage is TRBV29-1 and J usage is TRBJ2-7; 9 bases map to TRBD1. The CDR3 runs to 16 residues. V was clipped by 5 bases and J by 4 bases; unmatched bases: 15. Germline V lookup: CDR1 SQVTM, CDR2 ANQGSEA. DNA of the CDR3: TGCAGCGTTCTGGGGGTCCCGGGACAGGGCCCTTACGAGCAGTACTTC. Its translation is CSVLGVPGQGPYEQYF.

For this clone: This specimen includes other DNA sequences encoding the same CDR3. This chain uses TRBV27 with TRBJ2-7, with D possibly being TRBD2 (6 bases). This CDR3 comprises 14 residues. Germline V gene data show CDR1 as MNHEY and CDR2 as SMNVEV (reference sequence). V gave up 3 bases and J gave up 0 bases, with 9 bases separating them. The chain's CDR3 is CASSLVGSSYEQYF. The CDR3 DNA is TGTGCCAGCAGTTTGGTCGGGAGCTCCTACGAGCAGTACTTC.

A remark on this clone: This sample also contains other DNA sequences that code for the same CDR3. V gene TRBV9 combines with J gene TRBJ2-3; 8 nucleotides align to TRBD1. Per the germline V gene, CDR1 is SGDLS and CDR2 is YYNGEE. V shed 3 bases and J 1 base; nucleotides not matched to a gene: 4. CDR3 size: 15 residues. The DNA of the CDR3 is TGTGCCAGCAGCGCCGGGACAGGCCGCACAGATACGCAGTATTTT. Its translation: CASSAGTGRTDTQYF.

CDR3: CASSWDRGYSYEQYF. DNA of the CDR3: TGTGCCAGCTCTTGGGACAGGGGATACTCCTACGAGCAGTACTTC. The rearrangement uses TRBV7-9 and TRBJ2-7, with 10 bases matching TRBD1. The CDR3 is made up of 15 amino acids. In germline, CDR1 is SEHNR, CDR2 FQNEAQ (reference sequence). Losses at the gene ends were 8 bases for V and 0 bases for J; bases not matched to a gene: 7.

As concerns this clone: This same CDR3 is encoded by further DNA sequences in the sample. This rearrangement joins TRBV4-1 to TRBJ2-7; TRBD1 aligns across 8 bases. This CDR3 has 15 residues. Germline V lookup: CDR1 MGHRA, CDR2 YSYEKL. After removal of 2 bases from V and 3 bases from J, the junction contained 6 bases not matched to a gene. Here the CDR3 reads CASSQTGQGLYEQYF. CDR3 nucleotides: TGCGCCAGCAGCCAAACAGGACAGGGCCTCTACGAGCAGTACTTC.

The V gene is TRBV5-6, the J gene TRBJ2-1; TRBD1 agrees at 8 bases. Germline CDR1 SGHDT, CDR2 YYEEEE. After removal of 2 bases from V and 8 bases from J, the junction contained 3 bases not matched to a gene. This CDR3 is built from 13 residues. This CDR3 is CASSFGQGYEQFF. The CDR3, as DNA: TGTGCCAGCAGCTTCGGACAGGGCTATGAGCAGTTCTTC. Filled out from reference TRBV5-6 and TRBJ2-1, the complete variable domain reads DAGVTQSPTHLIKTRGQQVTLRCSPKSGHDTVSWYQQALGQGPQFIFQYYEEEERQRGNFPDRFSGHQFPNYSSELNVNALLLGDSALYLCASSFGQGYEQFFGPGTRLTVL.

The V and J genes are TRBV6-5 and TRBJ2-4; D might be TRBD2 (5 bases). V lost 0 bases, J lost 8 bases, and 11 bases lay in between. The CDR3 is 14 amino acids. Germline values: CDR1 MNHEY, CDR2 SVGAGI. This chain's CDR3 is CASSYSSDLDIQYF. CDR3 DNA sequence: TGTGCCAGCAGTTACTCTAGCGATCTAGACATTCAGTACTTC.

The CDR3, as DNA: TGTGCCAGCAGCTTAGCGCTTGGAGGGTACGGGGAGCTGTTTTTT. It translates to CASSLALGGYGELFF. The chain employs TRBV7-2 and TRBJ2-2, with D perhaps TRBD2 (6 bases). V was pared by 0 bases and J by 7 bases, with 12 bases between. The CDR3 runs 15 residues. The germline CDR1 and CDR2 sequences are SGHTA and FQGNSA.

As regards this clone: Within the sample, other DNA sequences also encode this same CDR3. This sequence joins TRBV19 and TRBJ2-3, with D maybe TRBD2 (6 bases). From germline, CDR1 is LNHDA and CDR2 SQIVND (reference sequence). V lost 3 bases and J lost 3, with 7 bases in between. This CDR3 has 13 amino acids. The CDR3 loop reads CASSIGGTDTQYF. CDR3 sequence (DNA): TGTGCCAGTAGTATCGGGGGTACAGATACGCAGTATTTT.

This chain links TRBV9 with TRBJ1-4, with a tentative D call TRBD1 (5 bases). CDR3 length: 15 amino acids. Trimming took off 2 bases at V and 3 bases at J, with 11 bases between the two ends. From germline, CDR1 is SGDLS and CDR2 YYNGEE. The chain's CDR3 is CASSVSGGSNEKLFF. CDR3 in DNA: TGTGCCAGCAGCGTCTCCGGGGGGTCTAATGAAAAACTGTTTTTT.

The chain carries TRBV27 and TRBJ2-2; D unclear. V lost 2 bases and J lost 7, with 11 bases in between. The length of the CDR3 is 14 residues. Germline values: CDR1 MNHEY, CDR2 SMNVEV (reference sequence). CDR3 in amino acids: CASSLRLASGELFF. For the CDR3, the DNA is TGTGCCAGCAGTTTAAGGTTGGCAAGCGGGGAGCTGTTTTTT.

The V and J genes are TRBV11-2 and TRBJ2-1; 7 bases fit TRBD2. The V and J ends lost 5 bases and 1 base, in that order; junction bases with no gene match: 5. CDR3 length: 15 amino acids. CDR1 is SGHAT, CDR2 FQNNGV, per germline. Written as DNA, the CDR3 is TGTGCCAGCAGCCCCCAGGGAGGGTCCTACAATGAGCAGTTCTTC. This codes for CASSPQGGSYNEQFF.

V is TRBV5-1 and J is TRBJ2-2; 8 nucleotides agree with TRBD1. The junction had 10 bases not matched to a gene; V was cut back by 7 bases and J by 5 bases. The CDR3 totals 15 residues. Germline CDR1 reads SGHRS; CDR2 reads YFSETQ. The CDR3, as DNA: TGCGCCAGCGGGCCAGGGACAGGCGGTACCGGGGAGCTGTTTTTT. Translated: CASGPGTGGTGELFF.

The rearrangement links TRBV4-1 to TRBJ1-2; D remains unclear. CDR3 length: 14 amino acids. Germline V gives CDR1 MGHRA, CDR2 YSYEKL. V lost 6 bases and J 7 bases, leaving 18 bases between the germline ends. This CDR3 is CASSQENAGVGYTF. The CDR3 DNA sequence: TGCGCCAGCAGTCAGGAAAACGCAGGTGTTGGCTACACCTTC.

The rearrangement links TRBV7-6 to TRBJ1-4, with a tentative D call TRBD1 (6 bases). The CDR3 consists of 14 residues. Looked up from germline, CDR1 is SGHVS and CDR2 is FNYEAQ. The V and J ends lost 4 bases and 1 base respectively, with 7 bases between them. The CDR3 sequence: CASSSGETNEKLFF. CDR3 sequence (DNA): TGTGCCAGCAGCTCAGGGGAAACTAATGAAAAACTGTTTTTT.

With respect to this clone: A much larger clone sits a single nucleotide away, making a read error possible. Distinct nucleotide sequences in the sample also encode this CDR3. The rearrangement joins TRBV2 to TRBJ2-7; 7 bases agree with TRBD1. Germline V lookup: CDR1 SNHLY, CDR2 FYNNEI. This CDR3 is 13 amino acids long. V gave up 5 bases and J gave up 0 bases; unmatched junction bases: 1. CDR3 sequence: CASSWTGSYEQYF. CDR3 nucleotide sequence: TGTGCCAGCAGTTGGACAGGCTCCTACGAGCAGTACTTC.

This chain uses TRBV7-9 with TRBJ2-7, with TRBD1 matching over 9 bases. This CDR3 region has 15 residues. Losses at the gene ends were 3 bases for V and 1 base for J; bases not matched to a gene: 4. Germline V gene data show CDR1 as SEHNR and CDR2 as FQNEAQ (reference sequence). Written as DNA, the CDR3 is TGTGCCAGCAGCTTTGGACAGGGGAAATCCTACGAGCAGTACTTC. Translation: CASSFGQGKSYEQYF.